The 10 T cell receptor beta chains listed next were all sequenced from one sample in a study of response to subunit inactivated influenza vaccine (dated by TCRdb to 2016 to 2018). Library construction relied on RT-PCR. The listed sequencing device is Illumina HiSeq 2500. Using fastp at Q25 and MiXCR, TCRdb reprocessed the public reads and kept productive beta chains. One record per CDR3 amino acid sequence lists the most common genes and DNA. This sample holds about 700,000 distinct CDR3 sequences; around 13% were observed only once. 5.5% to 8% of the sample is in the top ten clones. The sample was PBMCs from blood, taken 14 to 15 days before vaccination. The receptor set was obtained from a man aged 50-60 years who received an inactivated influenza vaccine. Donor details come from another sample of the same person, matched by shared clones.

This clonotype was counted only a few times. V is TRBV7-9 and J is TRBJ2-2; D is ambiguous. With 9 bases removed from V and 1 base from J, the gap between germline ends came to 12 bases. Per the germline V gene, CDR1 is SEHNR and CDR2 is FQNEAQ (reference sequence). The CDR3 length is 14 residues. The CDR3 region has the DNA TGTGCCAGGAAGCCATTCTGGAACACCGGGGAGCTGTTTTTT. This gives the protein CARKPFWNTGELFF.

At least ten counts were recorded for this clonotype. The chain has TRBV7-2 and TRBJ2-7; D possibly corresponds to TRBD1 (5 bases). This CDR3 region has 14 residues. Germline V lookup: CDR1 SGHTA, CDR2 FQGNSA. The V end was cut by 1 base, the J end by 5 bases, with 12 bases between. The CDR3 loop is CASSLVGSGNEQYF. The CDR3 nucleotides are TGTGCCAGCAGCTTAGTCGGATCAGGGAACGAGCAGTACTTC.

This chain uses TRBV7-2 with TRBJ2-5; 11 bases map to TRBD2. V lost 2 bases to trimming and J lost 5 bases; unmatched junction nucleotides: 10. Germline-derived CDR1 and CDR2 are SGHTA and FQGNSA. The CDR3 length is 17 residues. In DNA form, the CDR3 reads TGTGCCAGCAGCTTAACTAGCGGGGGCGGAGGATTGGAGACCCAGTACTTC. It encodes CASSLTSGGGGLETQYF.

This clonotype was counted only a few times. V usage is TRBV7-9 and J usage is TRBJ2-7, with a weak D call TRBD2 (6 bases). Trimming removed 5 bases from V and 6 bases from J, with 17 bases in between. The length of the CDR3 is 14 residues. Germline V lookup: CDR1 SEHNR, CDR2 FQNEAQ (reference sequence). CDR3 sequence reads: CASSPPRGLGEQYF. The CDR3 region has the DNA TGTGCCAGCAGCCCCCCGAGGGGACTGGGCGAGCAGTACTTC.

The chain combines TRBV29-1 with TRBJ2-2, with 8 bases that match TRBD2. The CDR3 covers 15 residues. CDR1 SQVTM and CDR2 ANQGSEA come from the germline V gene. Trimming at V came to 2 bases and at J to 6 bases, leaving 8 bases not matched to a gene. The CDR3, as DNA: TGCAGCGTTGAAACCAGCGGGAGCATGTCCGGGGAGCTGTTTTTT. Protein product: CSVETSGSMSGELFF.

This chain links TRBV20-1 with TRBJ2-4, with D perhaps being TRBD1 or TRBD2 (5 bases each). V was pared by 3 bases and J by 5 bases, with 8 bases between. Germline assignment: CDR1 DFQATT and CDR2 SNEGSKA (reference sequence). The CDR3 extends over 12 amino acids. For the CDR3, the DNA is TGCAGTGCTAGGAGGGGACAAAACATTCAGTACTTC. Translated, it gives CSARRGQNIQYF.

In its sample, this clonotype was seen a few times. The rearrangement uses TRBV9 and TRBJ2-7; D not certain. The V and J ends lost 0 bases and 2 bases respectively, with 15 bases between them. Germline V gene data show CDR1 as SGDLS and CDR2 as YYNGEE. The CDR3 runs 16 residues. CDR3 in DNA: TGTGCCAGCAGCGTAGATAGCCGAACTACTACCTACGAGCAGTACTTC. Its protein is CASSVDSRTTTYEQYF.

The V call is TRBV5-6, the J call TRBJ1-1; D is unresolved. Germline CDR1 is SGHDT and CDR2 is YYEEEE. V lost 0 bases and J lost 2, with 20 bases in between. The CDR3 contains 18 residues. CDR3 amino acids: CASSLVSFRTRFNTEAFF. CDR3 nucleotide sequence: TGTGCCAGCAGCTTGGTTTCCTTTAGGACGCGATTTAACACTGAAGCTTTCTTT.

The chain links TRBV29-1 to TRBJ2-6, with a weak D call TRBD1 (6 bases). V lost 1 base and J 2 bases, leaving 9 bases between the germline ends. Germline V gene lookup returns CDR1 SQVTM and CDR2 ANQGSEA. The CDR3 is 15 residues long. DNA of the CDR3: TGCAGCGTTGAAGTTGCAGGGGCTGGGGCCAACGTCCTGACTTTC. Translation: CSVEVAGAGANVLTF.

This clonotype was seen ten or more times. The chain recombines TRBV29-1 with TRBJ2-5; a possible D gene is TRBD1 (6 bases). The V gene's germline CDR1 is SQVTM and CDR2 ANQGSEA. The CDR3 is 12 amino acids. Trimming pared 5 bases from V and 4 bases from J, leaving 11 bases between. CDR3 nucleotides: TGCAGCGTTCGGACAGTCCGAGAGACCCAGTACTTC. Translation gives CSVRTVRETQYF.